Below, one T cell receptor (beta chain) is given with its context. Participants had their cohort set by participant-reported clinical history. Data came from immunoSEQ multiplex PCR; TCRdb stores just in-frame clones and leaves some out. The sample has some 140,000 clones; 80% to 85% are singletons. Germline loops: CDR1 SGHNT, CDR2 YYREEE (reference sequence). V gave up 4 bases and J gave up 2 bases; unmatched junction bases: 14. CDR3 length: 18 residues. The sample comes from a study of blood T cell repertoires in COVID-19. About the study: Researchers got acute and convalescent COVID-19 samples from the United States, Italy and Spain.

This receptor was obtained from a man aged 25-45 years who had recovered from COVID-19. The material sequenced was PBMCs or T cells enriched from blood (not recorded which). The chain combines TRBV5-4 with TRBJ2-5; 10 positions agree with TRBD2. The CDR3 sequence is CASSRELAGDTGQETQYF. DNA of the CDR3: TGTGCCAGCAGCCGAGAGCTAGCGGGAGATACTGGGCAAGAGACCCAGTACTTC.